These 6 T cell receptor beta chains were all obtained from the same sample, sequenced in a study of blood T cell repertoires in COVID-19. Sequencing used immunoSEQ multiplex PCR; TCRdb keeps in-frame clones, though not all of them. Among approximately 180,000 clones listed, 89% were seen once. Sequences were obtained from PBMCs or T cells enriched from blood (not recorded which). These TCRs come from a woman in her thirties or forties with acute COVID-19.

V is TRBV10-2 and J is TRBJ2-1; D remains unclear. The V end lost 4 bases, the J end lost 4 bases, and 8 bases lay between the germline ends. This CDR3 is built from 13 residues. CDR1 WSHSY and CDR2 SAAADI come from the germline V gene. The DNA for the CDR3 is TGCGCCAGCAGTGGCATGACATACAATGAGCAGTTCTTC. Translated, it gives CASSGMTYNEQFF.

V and J are TRBV15 and TRBJ1-6; tentative D call: TRBD1 (5 bases). Trimming pared 0 bases from V and 5 bases from J, leaving 14 bases between. Germline CDR1 is LNHNV and CDR2 is YYDKDF (reference sequence). The CDR3 length is 17 residues. The CDR3 coding sequence is TGTGCCACCAGCAGAGATCGAGACAGTAGGAATAATTCACCCCTCCACTTT. Translated: CATSRDRDSRNNSPLHF.

The rearrangement uses TRBV9 and TRBJ2-1, with 8 bases identical to TRBD2. Germline-derived CDR1 and CDR2 are SGDLS and YYNGEE. The V gene end was trimmed by 4 bases and the J gene end by 4 bases; junction bases not matched to a gene: 7. CDR3 length equals 15 residues. CDR3 DNA: TGTGCCAGCAGCCTAACTAGCGGAGCTTACAATGAGCAGTTCTTC. This gives the protein CASSLTSGAYNEQFF. The full variable domain, completed using reference TRBV9 and TRBJ2-1, is DSGVTQTPKHLITATGQRVTLRCSPRSGDLSVYWYQQSLDQGLQFLIQYYNGEERAKGNILERFSAQQFPDLHSELNLSSLELGDSALYFCASSLTSGAYNEQFFGPGTRLTVL.

The CDR3 protein is CASSTRQGNEKLFF. CDR3 nucleotide sequence: TGTGCCAGCAGTACGCGGCAGGGTAATGAAAAACTGTTTTTT. V usage is TRBV28 and J usage is TRBJ1-4; weak D call: TRBD1 (5 bases). Germline CDR1 MDHEN, CDR2 SYDVKM. Trimming took 5 bases from V and 4 from J, leaving 11 bases between them. The CDR3 has 14 residues.

This rearrangement joins TRBV13 to TRBJ1-2, with D perhaps matching TRBD1 (6 bases). CDR1 is PRHDT and CDR2 is FYEKMQ in the germline V gene (reference sequence). The CDR3 has 12 residues. Trimming shortened V by 8 bases and J by 4 bases, and 11 bases separated the two germline ends. The CDR3 is CASSTRGYGYTF. Here the CDR3 DNA reads TGTGCCAGCTCAACCAGGGGCTATGGCTACACCTTC.

This clone was recorded a few times. Other DNA sequences of this sample code for an identical CDR3. This sequence joins TRBV3-1 (or the pseudogene TRBV3-2) and TRBJ1-1, with a possible D match to TRBD1 (6 bases). V shed 10 bases and J shed 5 bases, with 11 bases lying between them. Germline lookup yields CDR1 LGHDT and CDR2 YNNKEL (reference sequence). There are 11 residues in the CDR3. CDR3 bases: TGTGCCACACGAGGGGGTACTGAAGCTTTCTTT. Translated: CATRGGTEAFF.